One sample yielded the 19 T cell receptor beta chains listed below, sequenced in a study of early T cells in non-severe SARS-CoV-2 infection. MiXCR, applied by TCRdb to the 5' RACE reads, yields one record per CDR3 protein. The table lists about 33,000 distinct CDR3 sequences, more than 6% of them singletons. Sample: whole blood. These receptors all stem from an adult who was a healthcare worker with PCR-confirmed SARS-CoV-2 infection or an uninfected control (not recorded which).

This clonotype showed up many times. The V call is TRBV6-6, the J call TRBJ2-1; D uncertain. The CDR3 loop spans 11 amino acids. CDR1 and CDR2 (germline): MNHNY, SVGAGI (reference sequence). V was clipped by 3 bases and J by 5 bases, with 2 bases between them. The CDR3 loop reads CASSYNNEQFF. The CDR3 DNA is TGTGCCAGCAGTTATAACAATGAGCAGTTCTTC.

This clonotype was seen many times. The junction shows a germline mismatch at one end, possibly a read error. This rearrangement joins TRBV6-1 to TRBJ2-7; 8 nucleotides align to TRBD2. The length of the CDR3 is 14 residues. The germline V gene has CDR1 MNHNS and CDR2 SASEGT. The CDR3 DNA follows: TGTGCCAGCAGCGAAGGGACTAGTTTTTACGAGCAGTACTTC. As protein: CASSEGTSFYEQYF.

This clonotype came up a few times. The chain has TRBV18 and TRBJ2-7; the D gene is possibly TRBD1 (5 bases). V was clipped by 5 bases and J by 2 bases, with 13 bases between them. The germline V gene has CDR1 KGHSH and CDR2 LQKENI. The CDR3 is 14 amino acids. Here the CDR3 reads CASSSGQGPYEQYF. The DNA of the CDR3 is TGTGCCAGCTCATCAGGGCAGGGCCCCTACGAGCAGTACTTC.

There are many counts of this clonotype. This chain links TRBV19 with TRBJ2-7, with 8 bases that match TRBD1. Germline-derived CDR1 and CDR2 are LNHDA and SQIVND (reference sequence). The J segment lost 0 bases and the V segment lost 5 bases, leaving 6 bases of the junction unmatched. The CDR3 is made up of 15 amino acids. This CDR3 reads CASSSDRGLSYEQYF. The CDR3 nucleotides are TGTGCCAGTAGTTCCGACAGGGGACTCTCCTACGAGCAGTACTTC.

This clonotype was seen a few times. The rearrangement uses TRBV30 and TRBJ2-6; D could derive from TRBD1 or TRBD2 (5 bases each). The germline CDR1 and CDR2 sequences are GTSNPN and SVGIG (reference sequence). The V and J ends lost 0 bases and 1 base respectively, with 10 bases between them. The CDR3 has 16 residues. For the CDR3, the DNA is TGTGCCTGGAGTGTACCAGAGGGGTCTGGGGCCAACGTCCTGACTTTC. It yields the protein CAWSVPEGSGANVLTF. Filled out from reference TRBV30 and TRBJ2-6, the complete variable domain reads SQTIHQWPATLVQPVGSPLSLECTVEGTSNPNLYWYRQAAGRGLQLLFYSVGIGQISSEVPQNLSASRPQDRQFILSSKKLLLSDSGFYLCAWSVPEGSGANVLTFGAGSRLTVL.

This clonotype came up many times. The chain is built from TRBV9 and TRBJ2-5, with D perhaps matching TRBD2 (6 bases). CDR3 length: 12 amino acids. From germline, CDR1 is SGDLS and CDR2 YYNGEE. The ends were cut back, 4 bases at V and 5 bases at J, with 9 bases in the middle. CDR3 sequence reads: CASSRRGETQYF. The CDR3 coding sequence is TGTGCCAGCAGCCGTCGGGGGGAGACCCAGTACTTC.

This clonotype came up many times. This sequence joins TRBV15 and TRBJ2-7; TRBD1 aligns across 7 bases. The V and J ends lost 0 bases and 0 bases, in that order; junction bases with no gene match: 5. The CDR3 spans 16 residues. Germline CDR1 reads LNHNV; CDR2 reads YYDKDF (reference sequence). The CDR3 sequence: CATSREGGDSSYEQYF. CDR3 bases: TGTGCCACCAGCAGAGAAGGGGGCGACAGCTCCTACGAGCAGTACTTC.

The sample holds a few counts of this clonotype. This chain uses TRBV12-3 or TRBV12-4 with TRBJ2-1; the D is unclear. V gave up 5 bases and J gave up 4 bases, with 12 bases separating them. The CDR3 is made up of 14 amino acids. CDR3 DNA: TGTGCCAGCAGTCCCCTCGGCCCTTACAATGAGCAGTTCTTC. Its protein product is CASSPLGPYNEQFF.

This clonotype is medium-sized within its sample. This chain's CDR3 is CASSDGQPTDTQYF. The CDR3 nucleotides read TGTGCCAGCAGTGACGGACAGCCCACAGATACGCAGTATTTT. The rearrangement links TRBV6-4 to TRBJ2-3, with D perhaps TRBD1 (6 bases). The V end was cut by 2 bases, the J end by 2 bases, with 8 bases between. Germline-derived CDR1 and CDR2 are MRHNA and SNTAGT. The CDR3 totals 14 residues.

This clonotype was observed a handful of times. This chain connects TRBV3-1 to TRBJ2-2; the match to TRBD1 covers 12 bases. This CDR3 region has 16 residues. The germline V gene has CDR1 LGHDT and CDR2 YNNKEL (reference sequence). Trimming removed 5 bases from V and 6 bases from J; junction bases left unmatched: 7. CDR3 bases: TGTGCCAGCAGCTTAAAGTGGGACAGGGGGCCCGGGGAGCTGTTTTTT. This encodes CASSLKWDRGPGELFF. Full variable domain (remainder filled in from reference TRBV3-1 and TRBJ2-2): DTAVSQTPKYLVTQMGNDKSIKCEQNLGHDTMYWYKQDSKKFLKIMFSYNNKELIINETVPNRFSPKSPDKAHLNLHINSLELGDSAVYFCASSLKWDRGPGELFFGEGSRLTVL.

This clonotype was found many times. V and J are TRBV11-2 and TRBJ2-1; D possibly corresponds to TRBD2 (5 bases). Germline V lookup: CDR1 SGHAT, CDR2 FQNNGV. Trimming took off 5 bases at V and 9 bases at J, with 17 bases between the two ends. This CDR3 is 14 amino acids long. CDR3 coding DNA: TGTGCCAGCAGCCGTACCGTTACTAGTAGTGAGCAGTTCTTC. Translated: CASSRTVTSSEQFF.

At least ten counts were recorded for this clonotype. This chain joins TRBV12-3 or TRBV12-4 and TRBJ1-5; D perhaps matches TRBD1 (5 bases). The CDR3 is made up of 12 amino acids. V was clipped by 2 bases and J by 10 bases, with 9 bases between them. CDR3 sequence reads: CASSLTGGPQHF. The CDR3 coding sequence is TGTGCCAGCAGTTTAACGGGGGGTCCCCAGCATTTT.

This clonotype was detected ten times or more. The chain joins TRBV7-9 to TRBJ2-1; no clear D. Trimming stripped 5 bases from V and 8 bases from J, with 7 bases between. The CDR3 runs to 11 residues. From germline, CDR1 is SEHNR and CDR2 FQNEAQ (reference sequence). This CDR3 is CASSVGDEQFF. CDR3 coding DNA: TGTGCCAGCAGCGTTGGAGATGAGCAGTTCTTC.

The chain links TRBV4-1 to TRBJ2-7; TRBD1 matches at 7 bases. Per the germline V gene, CDR1 is MGHRA and CDR2 is YSYEKL. V trimming: 0 bases; J trimming: 3 bases; junction bases outside the gene matches: 11. The CDR3 length is 17 residues. Written as DNA, the CDR3 is TGCGCCAGCAGCCAAGATAGTGGGTTCGCAGGGGGCTACGAGCAGTACTTC. This codes for CASSQDSGFAGGYEQYF.

The sample holds a few counts of this clonotype. The rearrangement uses TRBV5-1 and TRBJ2-7, with TRBD2 matching over 8 bases. Germline V gene lookup returns CDR1 SGHRS and CDR2 YFSETQ. The CDR3 has 14 residues. V gave up 3 bases and J gave up 0 bases; unmatched junction bases: 2. The CDR3, as DNA: TGCGCCAGCAGCTCCACTAGCGGCTCCTACGAGCAGTACTTC. The encoded protein is CASSSTSGSYEQYF.

V gene TRBV30 combines with J gene TRBJ1-1, with D maybe TRBD1 (6 bases). V was shortened by 1 base and J by 4 bases, with 7 bases between the two germline ends. Germline values: CDR1 GTSNPN, CDR2 SVGIG (reference sequence). CDR3 size: 12 residues. DNA for the CDR3: TGTGCCTGGAGTGGAGGGGGCACTGAAGCTTTCTTT. Protein product: CAWSGGGTEAFF.

The sample holds many counts of this clonotype. The chain links TRBV10-3 to TRBJ2-7; 9 bases are a match to TRBD1. Germline V gene lookup returns CDR1 ENHRY and CDR2 SYGVKD. This CDR3 comprises 14 residues. The V and J ends lost 4 bases and 4 bases, in that order; junction bases with no gene match: 5. The DNA for the CDR3 is TGTGCCATCAGTGGGAGGACAGGGGAGTACGAGCAGTACTTC. As protein: CAISGRTGEYEQYF.

The J gene is TRBJ2-3, the V gene TRBV20-1, with TRBD2 identical over 9 bases. V lost 2 bases, J lost 6 bases, and 6 bases stayed unmatched. In germline, CDR1 is DFQATT, CDR2 SNEGSKA (reference sequence). CDR3 size: 14 residues. The CDR3 DNA is TGCAGTGCTAGACCTCCTAGCGGGACCGATACGCAGTATTTT. This encodes CSARPPSGTDTQYF.

This clonotype occurred many times. The chain combines TRBV12-1 with TRBJ2-2. TRBV12-1 is deemed a pseudogene. There are 16 residues in the CDR3. In DNA, the CDR3 is TGTGCCAGCAGCTGCCGGAGACGTTCGGGCACCGGGGAGCTGTTTTTT. It encodes CASSCRRRSGTGELFF.